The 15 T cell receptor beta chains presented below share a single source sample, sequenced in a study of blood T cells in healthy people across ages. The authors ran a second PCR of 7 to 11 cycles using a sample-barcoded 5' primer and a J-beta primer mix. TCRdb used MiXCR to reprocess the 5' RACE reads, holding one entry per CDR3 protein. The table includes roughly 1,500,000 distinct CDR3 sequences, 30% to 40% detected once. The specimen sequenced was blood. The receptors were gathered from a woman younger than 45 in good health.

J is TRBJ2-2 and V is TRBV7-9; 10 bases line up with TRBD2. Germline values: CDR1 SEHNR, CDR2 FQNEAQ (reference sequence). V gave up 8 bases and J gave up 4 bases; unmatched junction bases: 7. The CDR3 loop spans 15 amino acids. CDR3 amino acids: CASALAGAVTGELFF. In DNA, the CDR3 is TGTGCCAGCGCGCTAGCGGGAGCCGTCACCGGGGAGCTGTTTTTT.

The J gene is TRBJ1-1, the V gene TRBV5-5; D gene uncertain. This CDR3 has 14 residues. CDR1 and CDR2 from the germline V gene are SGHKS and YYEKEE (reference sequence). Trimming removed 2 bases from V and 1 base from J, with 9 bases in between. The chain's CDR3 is CASSFGVRNTEAFF. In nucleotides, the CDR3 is TGTGCCAGCAGCTTCGGGGTAAGGAACACTGAAGCTTTCTTT.

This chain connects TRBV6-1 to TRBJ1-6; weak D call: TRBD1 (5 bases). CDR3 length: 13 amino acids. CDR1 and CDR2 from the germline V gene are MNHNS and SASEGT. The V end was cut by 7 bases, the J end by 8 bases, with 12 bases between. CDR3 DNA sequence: TGTGCCAGCATCGAAGGGGCCCATTCACCCCTCCACTTT. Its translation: CASIEGAHSPLHF.

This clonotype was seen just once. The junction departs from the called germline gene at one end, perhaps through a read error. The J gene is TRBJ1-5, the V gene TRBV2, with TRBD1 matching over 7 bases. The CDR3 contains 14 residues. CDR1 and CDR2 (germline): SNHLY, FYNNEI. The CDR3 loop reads CASREGGLDQPQHF. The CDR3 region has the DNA TGTGCCAGCAGGGAAGGGGGCCTCGATCAGCCCCAGCATTTT.

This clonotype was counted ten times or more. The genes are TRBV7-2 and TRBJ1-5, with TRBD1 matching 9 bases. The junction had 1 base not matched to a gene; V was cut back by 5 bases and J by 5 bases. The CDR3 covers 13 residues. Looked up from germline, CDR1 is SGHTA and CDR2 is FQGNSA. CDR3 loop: CASSRQGDQPQHF. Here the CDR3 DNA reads TGTGCCAGCAGCCGACAGGGGGATCAGCCCCAGCATTTT.

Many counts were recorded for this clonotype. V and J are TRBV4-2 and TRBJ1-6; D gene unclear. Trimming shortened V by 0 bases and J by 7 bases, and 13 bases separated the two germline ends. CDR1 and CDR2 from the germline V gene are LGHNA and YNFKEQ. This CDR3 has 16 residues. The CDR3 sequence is CASSQDFAGPNSPLHF. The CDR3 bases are TGTGCCAGCAGCCAAGATTTCGCGGGTCCCAATTCACCCCTCCACTTT.

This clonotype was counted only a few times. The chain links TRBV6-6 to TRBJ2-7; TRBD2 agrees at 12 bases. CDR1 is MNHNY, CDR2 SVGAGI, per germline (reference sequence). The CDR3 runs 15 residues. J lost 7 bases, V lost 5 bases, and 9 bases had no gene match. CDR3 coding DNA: TGTGCCAGCAGTACTACTAGCGGGGGGACTATAGAGCAGTACTTC. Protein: CASSTTSGGTIEQYF.

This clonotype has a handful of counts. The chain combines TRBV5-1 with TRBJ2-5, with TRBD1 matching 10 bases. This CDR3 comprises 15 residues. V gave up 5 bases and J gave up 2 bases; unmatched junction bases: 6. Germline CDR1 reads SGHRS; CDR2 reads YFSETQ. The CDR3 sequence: CASRQPGQGQETQYF. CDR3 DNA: TGCGCCAGCAGGCAACCGGGACAGGGGCAAGAGACCCAGTACTTC. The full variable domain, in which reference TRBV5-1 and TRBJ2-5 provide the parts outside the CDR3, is KAGVTQTPRYLIKTRGQQVTLSCSPISGHRSVSWYQQTPGQGLQFLFEYFSETQRNKGNFPGRFSGRQFSNSRSEMNVSTLELGDSALYLCASRQPGQGQETQYFGPGTRLLVL.

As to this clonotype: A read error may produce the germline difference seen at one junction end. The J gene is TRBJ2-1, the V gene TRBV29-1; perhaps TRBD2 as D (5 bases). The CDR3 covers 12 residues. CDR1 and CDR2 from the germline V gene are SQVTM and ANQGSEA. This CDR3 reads CSTKSWENVQFF. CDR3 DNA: TGCAGCACGAAATCATGGGAGAATGTGCAGTTCTTC.

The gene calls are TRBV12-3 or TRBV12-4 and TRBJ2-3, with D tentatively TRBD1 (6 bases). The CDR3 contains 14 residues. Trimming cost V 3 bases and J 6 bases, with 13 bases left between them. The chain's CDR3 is CASSLAGAQDTQYF. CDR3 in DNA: TGTGCCAGCAGTTTGGCAGGGGCGCAGGATACGCAGTATTTT.

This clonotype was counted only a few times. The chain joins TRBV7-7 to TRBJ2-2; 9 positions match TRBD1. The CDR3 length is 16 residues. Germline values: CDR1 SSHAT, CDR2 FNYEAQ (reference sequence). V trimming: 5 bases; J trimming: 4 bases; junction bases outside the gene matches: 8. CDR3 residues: CASSQGTGGGTGELFF. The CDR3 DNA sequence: TGTGCCAGCAGCCAGGGCACAGGGGGCGGCACCGGGGAGCTGTTTTTT.

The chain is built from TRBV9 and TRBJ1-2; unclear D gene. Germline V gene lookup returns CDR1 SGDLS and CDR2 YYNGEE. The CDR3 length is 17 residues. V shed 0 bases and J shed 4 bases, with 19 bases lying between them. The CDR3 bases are TGTGCCAGCAGCGTAGTCCCGGGAGAGGAGATCAGCTATGGCTACACCTTC. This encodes CASSVVPGEEISYGYTF.

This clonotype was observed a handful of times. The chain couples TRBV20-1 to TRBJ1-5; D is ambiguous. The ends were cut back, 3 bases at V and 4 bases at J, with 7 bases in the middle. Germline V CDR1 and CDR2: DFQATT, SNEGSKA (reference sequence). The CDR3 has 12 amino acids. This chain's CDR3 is CSASRANQPQHF. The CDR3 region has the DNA TGCAGTGCTAGTAGGGCTAATCAGCCCCAGCATTTT.

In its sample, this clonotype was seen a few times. The CDR3 nucleotides are TGTGCCAGCAGTGCCCAACCGAAGGGAAACGAGCAGTACTTC. Encoded protein: CASSAQPKGNEQYF. The V gene is TRBV27, the J gene TRBJ2-7, with D hard to call. The CDR3 contains 14 residues. Germline V gene sequence: CDR1 MNHEY, CDR2 SMNVEV (reference sequence). Trimming stripped 5 bases from V and 5 bases from J, with 16 bases between.

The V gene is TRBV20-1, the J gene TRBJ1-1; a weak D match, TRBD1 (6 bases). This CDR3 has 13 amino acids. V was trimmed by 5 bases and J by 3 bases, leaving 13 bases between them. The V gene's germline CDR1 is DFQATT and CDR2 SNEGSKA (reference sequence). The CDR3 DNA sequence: TGCAGTGCTGAGGGTCCAGGGGACACTGAAGCTTTCTTT. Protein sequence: CSAEGPGDTEAFF.